This passage covers 8 T cell receptor beta chains from one sample sequenced in a study of STAT5B mutations in CD4+ large granular lymphocyte leukemia. Measured with immunoSEQ multiplex PCR; TCRdb has only the in-frame clones, and not every one. The data hold about 45,000 clones, with just over 85% observed a single time. The source material was CD4+ T cells from blood buffy coats. The receptors shown here come from a human donor in good health.

The V and J genes are TRBV19 and TRBJ1-1; D remains ambiguous. V lost 8 bases, J lost 4 bases, and 20 bases lay in between. The CDR3 covers 15 residues. CDR1 LNHDA and CDR2 SQIVND come from the germline V gene (reference sequence). The CDR3 loop reads CASQPKGIGPTEAFF. The CDR3 region has the DNA TGTGCCAGTCAACCCAAAGGGATAGGACCCACTGAAGCTTTCTTT.

As to this clone: The sample contains more than one DNA sequence encoding this CDR3. V gene TRBV5-4 combines with J gene TRBJ2-3; 10 nucleotides align to TRBD2. This CDR3 region has 15 residues. Germline V gene lookup returns CDR1 SGHNT and CDR2 YYREEE (reference sequence). The V and J ends lost 3 bases and 3 bases, in that order; junction bases with no gene match: 4. The CDR3 nucleotides read TGTGCCAGCAGCTCTAGCGGGAGCGGGACAGATACGCAGTATTTT. Translation: CASSSSGSGTDTQYF.

The rearrangement links TRBV13 to TRBJ1-1; D gene unclear. CDR3 length equals 13 residues. V was pared by 7 bases and J by 1 base, with 10 bases between. Germline V lookup: CDR1 PRHDT, CDR2 FYEKMQ (reference sequence). The CDR3: CASNQRGNTEAFF. The CDR3 DNA is TGTGCCAGCAACCAACGGGGGAACACTGAAGCTTTCTTT.

The V call is TRBV11-2, the J call TRBJ2-5; unclear D gene. The germline V and J ends were trimmed by 1 base and 1 base, with 7 bases remaining between them. Per the germline V gene, CDR1 is SGHAT and CDR2 is FQNNGV. This CDR3 spans 14 amino acids. The CDR3 nucleotides read TGTGCCAGCAGCTTAGGAACAGCCCAAGAGACCCAGTACTTC. The encoded protein is CASSLGTAQETQYF.

The chain joins TRBV7-8 to TRBJ1-2; the D is unclear. Germline-derived CDR1 and CDR2 are SGHVS and FQNEAQ. Trimming took 5 bases from V and 1 from J, leaving 11 bases between them. The CDR3 is 14 amino acids. In nucleotides, the CDR3 is TGTGCCAGCAGCCCGACTACAGATAACTATGGCTACACCTTC. Translating gives CASSPTTDNYGYTF.

The chain uses TRBV28 and TRBJ2-4, with a weak D call TRBD1 (7 bases). The CDR3 consists of 15 residues. With 11 bases removed from V and 0 bases from J, the gap between germline ends came to 17 bases. CDR1 and CDR2 (germline): MDHEN, SYDVKM. The CDR3: CAAGQPILAKNIQYF. Written as DNA, the CDR3 is TGTGCCGCGGGACAGCCCATTTTAGCCAAAAACATTCAGTACTTC.

In its sample, this clone was seen once. The V and J genes are TRBV19 and TRBJ2-2, with D perhaps assigned TRBD1 or TRBD2 (6 bases each). V was pared by 3 bases and J by 7 bases, with 9 bases between. CDR1 is LNHDA, CDR2 SQIVND, per germline (reference sequence). The CDR3 runs 13 residues. CDR3 coding DNA: TGTGCCAGTAGTATGGGGGGCCACGGGGAGCTGTTTTTT. Translating gives CASSMGGHGELFF.

The J gene is TRBJ2-4, the V gene TRBV30; 12 bases line up with TRBD2. The V gene's germline CDR1 is GTSNPN and CDR2 SVGIG (reference sequence). CDR3 size: 15 residues. The V segment lost 5 bases and the J segment 4 bases; nucleotides outside the gene matches: 6. This CDR3 reads CAWGGTSGYKNIQYF. CDR3 coding DNA: TGTGCCTGGGGAGGGACTAGCGGGTATAAAAACATTCAGTACTTC.